This T cell receptor beta chain is from a study of human CD8 memory T cell subsets. Generation of TCR beta libraries used UMI-labeled 5' RACE. Each CDR3 protein gets one entry in TCRdb, which reprocessed the 5' RACE reads and gives no DNA. This repertoire includes 9,000 to 13,000 distinct CDR3 sequences. The CDR3 contains 14 residues. CDR1 MDHEN and CDR2 SYDVKM come from the germline V gene. This rearrangement joins TRBV28 to TRBJ2-7. The sample comprised CD8+ T cells from PBMCs. The TCR originated in a human donor in good health. The CDR3 sequence: CASSFGPTSYEQYF.